These 3 T cell receptor beta chains came from one sample sequenced in a study of T cells in Graves' hyperthyroidism and ophthalmopathy (dated 2019 in TCRdb). Library preparation was by multiplex PCR. TCRdb lists the instrument as Illumina HiSeq 2000. The TCR beta CDR3 regions were amplified from RNA transcripts. The first round of RT-PCR for the TCR CDR3 was performed with the HTBI primer set and the Qiagen OneStep RT-PCR kit. TCRdb trimmed the raw reads at Q25, called clones with MiXCR and kept productive beta chains. Every CDR3 protein is listed once, alongside the most common genes and DNA of its rows. In this sample the table shows approximately 610,000 distinct CDR3 sequences, approximately 14% of which occur a single time. The top ten clones comprise around 4.1% of the sample. Specimen: blood. The receptor source for this set is a woman between 40 and 55 years old with Graves' ophthalmopathy.

This clonotype was counted many times. This rearrangement joins TRBV4-2 to TRBJ2-7; perhaps TRBD1 as D (5 bases). CDR3 length equals 14 residues. V was pared by 4 bases and J by 2 bases, with 12 bases between. Germline CDR1 is LGHNA and CDR2 is YNFKEQ. CDR3 in amino acids: CASSPEWGPYEQYF. In nucleotides, the CDR3 is TGTGCCAGCAGCCCGGAGTGGGGCCCCTACGAGCAGTACTTC.

Ten or more counts support this clonotype. The CDR3 DNA follows: TGTGCCACCAGCAGAGAAGGGGAGAACACCGGGGAGCTGTTTTTT. This gives the protein CATSREGENTGELFF. The V gene is TRBV15, the J gene TRBJ2-2; tentative D call: TRBD1 (5 bases). Germline assignment: CDR1 LNHNV and CDR2 YYDKDF (reference sequence). This CDR3 has 15 residues. Trimming took off 0 bases at V and 1 base at J, with 6 bases between the two ends.

Ten or more counts support this clonotype. The chain is built from TRBV24-1 and TRBJ2-2; tentatively, D is TRBD1 (5 bases). Looked up from germline, CDR1 is KGHDR and CDR2 is SFDVKD. V lost 5 bases to trimming and J lost 6 bases, with 12 bases between them. The CDR3 totals 14 residues. CDR3 loop: CATSVGAVPGELFF. CDR3 nucleotides: TGTGCCACCAGTGTAGGGGCCGTTCCCGGGGAGCTGTTTTTT.